Shown below are 28 T cell receptor beta chains from a single sample sequenced in a study of blood T cell repertoires in COVID-19. Sequenced by immunoSEQ multiplex PCR; TCRdb stores in-frame clones only, minus some. The repertoire has approximately 110,000 clones, 85% of them found once; the top ten carry 3.4%. What was sequenced was peripheral blood. Receptors originate from a middle-aged man with acute or convalescent COVID-19.

This clone was recorded only once. J is TRBJ1-1 and V is TRBV3-1 (or the pseudogene TRBV3-2); 7 bases align to TRBD1. The CDR3 sequence is 17 residues long. CDR1 is LGHDT, CDR2 YNNKEL, per germline (reference sequence). The V and J ends lost 4 bases and 3 bases, in that order; junction bases with no gene match: 14. CDR3 sequence: CASSPPPSTGKDTEAFF. CDR3 sequence (DNA): TGTGCCAGCAGCCCCCCACCTTCGACAGGGAAAGACACTGAAGCTTTCTTT.

The table lists this clone with a count of one. The gene calls are TRBV5-8 and TRBJ2-2, with 7 bases aligning to TRBD1. With 2 bases clipped from V and 2 bases from J, the junction kept 12 bases outside the gene matches. From germline, CDR1 is SGHTS and CDR2 YDEGEE. The CDR3 contains 18 residues. This chain's CDR3 is CASSFPGQWGVNTGELFF. CDR3 nucleotides: TGTGCCAGCAGCTTCCCGGGACAGTGGGGAGTTAACACCGGGGAGCTGTTTTTT.

The chain employs TRBV5-1 and TRBJ1-2; TRBD1 matches at 7 bases. Germline V CDR1 and CDR2: SGHRS, YFSETQ. Germline trimming cut 4 bases from V and 4 bases from J; bases unmatched to any gene: 7. CDR3 length: 14 residues. The CDR3 reads CASSTDRMIYGYTF. The CDR3 DNA reads TGCGCCAGCAGCACGGACAGGATGATCTATGGCTACACCTTC.

In DNA form, the CDR3 reads TGCGCCAGCAGCCCGACTGAGGCGGGGTTTCCAACTAATGAAAAACTGTTTTTT. Encoded protein: CASSPTEAGFPTNEKLFF. J is TRBJ1-4 and V is TRBV4-1; no definite D call. Germline CDR1 reads MGHRA; CDR2 reads YSYEKL. CDR3 length equals 18 residues. The V and J ends lost 4 bases and 0 bases respectively, with 18 bases between them.

The chain employs TRBV10-3 and TRBJ2-3; 9 bases fit TRBD2. After removal of 5 bases from V and 3 bases from J, the junction contained 6 bases not matched to a gene. Germline values: CDR1 ENHRY, CDR2 SYGVKD. The CDR3 runs 15 residues. The CDR3 region has the DNA TGTGCCATCAGTCCAAGCGGGGGGTGGACAGATACGCAGTATTTT. This translates into CAISPSGGWTDTQYF.

In this sample, this clone turned up once. The chain links TRBV18 to TRBJ1-6; D remains ambiguous. The CDR3 length is 15 residues. Germline-derived CDR1 and CDR2 are KGHSH and LQKENI. V gave up 3 bases and J gave up 7 bases, with 13 bases separating them. CDR3 protein: CASSPNSAQNSPLHF. The DNA of the CDR3 is TGTGCCAGCTCACCTAACAGTGCCCAGAATTCACCCCTCCACTTT.

The genes are TRBV3-1 (or the pseudogene TRBV3-2) and TRBJ2-4, with TRBD2 matching over 7 bases. The ends lost 1 base at V and 0 bases at J; junction bases unmatched: 3. Germline values: CDR1 LGHDT, CDR2 YNNKEL (reference sequence). CDR3 length equals 16 residues. The CDR3 DNA reads TGTGCCAGCAGCCAAGGGGACTACCTAGCCAAAAACATTCAGTACTTC. This encodes CASSQGDYLAKNIQYF.

Regarding this clone: The germline gene is not matched at one end of the junction; a read error may be the cause. The CDR3 bases are TGTGCCAGCAGCGCTGAATGGATTAGCGATCAGCCCCAGCATTTT. This translates into CASSAEWISDQPQHF. This chain links TRBV5-8 with TRBJ1-5; D is uncertain. Germline V lookup: CDR1 SGHTS, CDR2 YDEGEE. The CDR3 is made up of 15 amino acids.

The rearrangement links TRBV21-1 to TRBJ1-2; TRBD1, the D gene given by the table, was not confirmed from the DNA. TRBV21-1 is listed as a pseudogene. The CDR3 sequence is 17 residues long. The CDR3: CASSKVEITGGSDGYTF. DNA of the CDR3: TGTGCCAGCAGCAAAGTGGAGATTACAGGGGGCAGTGATGGCTACACCTTC.

The gene calls are TRBV5-1 and TRBJ1-5; TRBD1 matches at 7 bases. The CDR3 is 14 residues long. CDR1 and CDR2 (germline): SGHRS, YFSETQ. The junction had 4 bases not matched to a gene; V was cut back by 4 bases and J by 3 bases. The CDR3 sequence is CASSQGQPNQPQHF. CDR3 bases: TGCGCCAGCAGCCAGGGACAGCCCAATCAGCCCCAGCATTTT.

CDR3 sequence: CASSTESQGNYEQYF. The DNA of the CDR3 is TGTGCCAGTAGTACCGAGAGCCAGGGGAACTACGAGCAGTACTTC. The chain has TRBV19 and TRBJ2-7; D possibly corresponds to TRBD1 (6 bases). CDR1 and CDR2 (germline): LNHDA, SQIVND (reference sequence). The CDR3 sequence is 15 residues long. V was shortened by 4 bases and J by 3 bases, with 16 bases between the two germline ends.

This sequence joins TRBV24-1 and TRBJ1-5; TRBD1 might be the D (5 bases). The CDR3 sequence is 13 residues long. V was shortened by 0 bases and J by 6 bases, with 5 bases between the two germline ends. Germline CDR1 and CDR2: KGHDR and SFDVKD. CDR3 protein: CATSDLQGQPQHF. CDR3 sequence (DNA): TGTGCCACCAGTGATTTGCAGGGTCAGCCCCAGCATTTT.

V usage is TRBV4-2 and J usage is TRBJ2-1; perhaps TRBD2 as D (6 bases). Germline V gives CDR1 LGHNA, CDR2 YNFKEQ. V was pared by 1 base and J by 4 bases, with 17 bases between. The CDR3 is 17 amino acids. The DNA for the CDR3 is TGTGCCAGCAGCCAAGGAATCTCCGTGGGAGGATACAATGAGCAGTTCTTC. Its protein is CASSQGISVGGYNEQFF.

The chain combines TRBV4-3 with TRBJ1-2; 9 bases fit TRBD1. Germline V gene lookup returns CDR1 LGHNA and CDR2 YSLEER. The CDR3 spans 14 residues. Trimming took 4 bases from V and 6 from J; bases not matched to a gene: 6. Here the CDR3 reads CASSPDRGSNGYTF. CDR3 DNA sequence: TGCGCCAGCAGCCCCGACAGGGGGAGTAATGGCTACACCTTC.

V usage is TRBV4-1 and J usage is TRBJ1-2, with TRBD1 matching over 10 bases. This CDR3 is 15 amino acids long. Germline assignment: CDR1 MGHRA and CDR2 YSYEKL. Trimming cost V 0 bases and J 5 bases; bases outside gene matches: 3. The CDR3 DNA reads TGCGCCAGCAGCCAAGACGTGGGACAGGGGTATGGCTACACCTTC. Encoded protein: CASSQDVGQGYGYTF.

CDR3 in DNA: TGTGCCAGCGTCCATCGGGGGGGCACTCAAGAGACCCAGTACTTC. Encoded protein: CASVHRGGTQETQYF. J is TRBJ2-5 and V is TRBV2; 8 nucleotides match TRBD2. The CDR3 covers 15 residues. Losses at the gene ends were 8 bases for V and 2 bases for J; bases not matched to a gene: 10. CDR1 and CDR2 from the germline V gene are SNHLY and FYNNEI.

V is TRBV19 and J is TRBJ1-3; D not certain. This CDR3 is built from 13 residues. Trimming took 6 bases from V and 0 from J, leaving 6 bases between them. Germline assignment: CDR1 LNHDA and CDR2 SQIVND (reference sequence). In DNA form, the CDR3 reads TGTGCCAGTAGCCGGGACTCTGGAAACACCATATATTTT. It specifies CASSRDSGNTIYF.

The sample holds a few counts of this clone. This chain connects TRBV19 to TRBJ2-7; weak D call: TRBD1 (6 bases). CDR1 and CDR2 from the germline V gene are LNHDA and SQIVND (reference sequence). The CDR3 consists of 13 residues. V lost 3 bases and J lost 3, with 9 bases in between. CDR3 DNA: TGTGCCAGTAGTATTTCGGACAGCTACGAGCAGTACTTC. This sequence encodes CASSISDSYEQYF.

The V and J genes are TRBV19 and TRBJ2-3; 15 bases are a match to TRBD2. The CDR3 length is 16 residues. Germline loops: CDR1 LNHDA, CDR2 SQIVND (reference sequence). V lost 6 bases and J lost 2; bases outside the gene matches: 3. The CDR3 protein is CASSGLAGGNTDTQYF. CDR3 nucleotides: TGTGCCAGTAGCGGACTAGCGGGGGGGAACACAGATACGCAGTATTTT. The full variable domain, completed using reference TRBV19 and TRBJ2-3, is DGGITQSPKYLFRKEGQNVTLSCEQNLNHDAMYWYRQDPGQGLRLIYYSQIVNDFQKGDIAEGYSVSREKKESFPLTVTSAQKNPTAFYLCASSGLAGGNTDTQYFGPGTRLTVL.

J is TRBJ2-3 and V is TRBV30; D call uncertain. With 4 bases removed from V and 6 bases from J, the gap between germline ends came to 11 bases. Per germline, CDR1 GTSNPN and CDR2 SVGIG (reference sequence). The CDR3 extends over 12 amino acids. The CDR3: CAWMLASDTQYF. Here the CDR3 DNA reads TGTGCCTGGATGCTCGCGTCGGATACGCAGTATTTT. The full variable domain, with the rest looked up from reference TRBV30 and TRBJ2-3, is SQTIHQWPATLVQPVGSPLSLECTVEGTSNPNLYWYRQAAGRGLQLLFYSVGIGQISSEVPQNLSASRPQDRQFILSSKKLLLSDSGFYLCAWMLASDTQYFGPGTRLTVL.

This chain uses TRBV9 with TRBJ2-3; possibly TRBD2 for D (6 bases). From germline, CDR1 is SGDLS and CDR2 YYNGEE. The CDR3 length is 12 residues. With 3 bases removed from V and 4 bases from J, the gap between germline ends came to 6 bases. The DNA for the CDR3 is TGTGCCAGCAGCGCGGGGGCAGATACGCAGTATTTT. Its protein is CASSAGADTQYF.

V usage is TRBV24-1 and J usage is TRBJ2-5, with TRBD1 identical over 8 bases. The V gene's germline CDR1 is KGHDR and CDR2 SFDVKD. V was clipped by 3 bases and J by 4 bases; unmatched bases: 12. The CDR3 covers 17 residues. The DNA for the CDR3 is TGTGCCACCAGTGATCCTGGACAGGGAGATGGGTTAGAGACCCAGTACTTC. The encoded protein is CATSDPGQGDGLETQYF.

The rearrangement links TRBV3-1 (or the pseudogene TRBV3-2) to TRBJ2-3, with unresolved D. V was trimmed by 1 base and J by 7 bases, leaving 18 bases between them. This CDR3 region has 16 residues. CDR1 is LGHDT, CDR2 YNNKEL, per germline (reference sequence). CDR3 amino acids: CASSQVKRSHPYTQYF. CDR3 nucleotides: TGTGCCAGCAGCCAAGTTAAGCGTTCCCATCCATATACGCAGTATTTT.

The J gene is TRBJ1-1, the V gene TRBV29-1; TRBD1 is a possible D gene (5 bases). Looked up from germline, CDR1 is SQVTM and CDR2 is ANQGSEA. This CDR3 spans 14 amino acids. Trimming took 0 bases from V and 5 from J, leaving 13 bases between them. DNA of the CDR3: TGCAGCGTTGAAGATCAGGTCCGGGGGACTGAAGCTTTCTTT. Residues: CSVEDQVRGTEAFF. Supplemented by reference TRBV29-1 and TRBJ1-1, the full variable domain reads SAVISQKPSRDICQRGTSLTIQCQVDSQVTMMFWYRQQPGQSLTLIATANQGSEATYESGFVIDKFPISRPNLTFSTLTVSNMSPEDSSIYLCSVEDQVRGTEAFFGQGTRLTVV.

This clone is a singleton in its sample. The genes are TRBV23-1 and TRBJ1-5, with 9 bases that match TRBD1. TRBV23-1 is an open reading frame whose function is uncertain. Trimming removed 3 bases from V and 0 bases from J; junction bases left unmatched: 12. The CDR3 contains 19 residues. The CDR3 here is CASSQGEGQGRYSNQPQHF. The CDR3 DNA follows: TGCGCCAGCAGTCAGGGGGAGGGACAGGGCCGTTATAGCAATCAGCCCCAGCATTTT.

The chain recombines TRBV7-2 with TRBJ2-5; TRBD2 matches at 7 bases. CDR3 size: 15 residues. J gave up 1 base and V 1 base, and 3 bases lay outside the gene matches. Germline V gene sequence: CDR1 SGHTA, CDR2 FQGNSA. The CDR3 nucleotides are TGTGCCAGCAGCTTAGTGTGGGGGGGCCAAGAGACCCAGTACTTC. It yields the protein CASSLVWGGQETQYF.

This chain links TRBV2 with TRBJ2-5, with D perhaps matching TRBD2 (5 bases). V lost 2 bases and J lost 4, with 5 bases in between. The CDR3 length is 12 residues. Germline V lookup: CDR1 SNHLY, CDR2 FYNNEI. CDR3 loop: CASSESGETQYF. In DNA form, the CDR3 reads TGTGCCAGCAGTGAAAGCGGAGAGACCCAGTACTTC.

CDR3 protein: CASSYERGTTNEKLFF. The CDR3 DNA sequence: TGTGCCAGTAGTTACGAAAGGGGGACAACTAATGAAAAACTGTTTTTT. The chain combines TRBV19 with TRBJ1-4; TRBD1 is a possible D gene (6 bases). This CDR3 is built from 16 residues. V was clipped by 5 bases and J by 0 bases, with 13 bases between them. CDR1 and CDR2 (germline): LNHDA, SQIVND (reference sequence).